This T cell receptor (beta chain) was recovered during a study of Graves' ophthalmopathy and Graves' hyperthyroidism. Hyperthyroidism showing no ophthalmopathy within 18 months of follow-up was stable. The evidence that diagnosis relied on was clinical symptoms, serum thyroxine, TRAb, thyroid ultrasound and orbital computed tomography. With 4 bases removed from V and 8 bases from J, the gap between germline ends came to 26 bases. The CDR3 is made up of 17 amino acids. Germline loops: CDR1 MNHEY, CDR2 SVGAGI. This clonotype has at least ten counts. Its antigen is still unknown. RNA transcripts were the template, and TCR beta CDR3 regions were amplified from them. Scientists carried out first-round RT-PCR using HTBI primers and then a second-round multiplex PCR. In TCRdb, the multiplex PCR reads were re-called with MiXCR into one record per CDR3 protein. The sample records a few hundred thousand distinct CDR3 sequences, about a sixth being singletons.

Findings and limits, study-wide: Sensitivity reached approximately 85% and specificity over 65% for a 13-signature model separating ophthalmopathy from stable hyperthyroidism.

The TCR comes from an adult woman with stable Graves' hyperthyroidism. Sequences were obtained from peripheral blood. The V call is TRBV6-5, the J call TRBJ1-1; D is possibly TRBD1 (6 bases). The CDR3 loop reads CASSFRMGGGGLEEAFF. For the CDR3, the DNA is TGTGCCAGCAGTTTCCGTATGGGGGGCGGGGGTTTGGAGGAAGCTTTCTTT.